The text below deals with one T cell receptor (beta chain). The data originate from a study of blood T cell repertoires in COVID-19. Study as a whole: Samples of COVID-19 (acute and convalescent) were obtained from the United States, Italy and Spain. Sample material is recorded as cDNA or gDNA derived from T cells, B-cell-depleted T cells, or PBMCs.

This CDR3 has 17 residues. Germline lookup yields CDR1 LNHDA and CDR2 SQIVND (reference sequence). J lost 4 bases, V lost 4 bases, and 15 bases had no gene match. Original processing notes: Amplification of reference gene primers provided the estimated nucleated cell counts. The assay was immunoSEQ multiplex PCR, and TCRdb's table has in-frame clones only and misses some. That table furnishes V, J and clone size, whereas the DNA furnished D and trimming. The data contain over 130,000 clones, about 83% of them singletons. This rearrangement joins TRBV19 to TRBJ1-1, with 7 bases identical to TRBD1. The sequencing sample was made of peripheral blood. This TCR came from a middle-aged man with acute or convalescent COVID-19. The CDR3 DNA reads as TGTGCCAGTAGTACCACCAAAACAAAGACAGGGACCACTGAAGCTTTCTTT. It yields the protein CASSTTKTKTGTTEAFF. The full variable domain, completed using reference TRBV19 and TRBJ1-1, is DGGITQSPKYLFRKEGQNVTLSCEQNLNHDAMYWYRQDPGQGLRLIYYSQIVNDFQKGDIAEGYSVSREKKESFPLTVTSAQKNPTAFYLCASSTTKTKTGTTEAFFGQGTRLTVV.